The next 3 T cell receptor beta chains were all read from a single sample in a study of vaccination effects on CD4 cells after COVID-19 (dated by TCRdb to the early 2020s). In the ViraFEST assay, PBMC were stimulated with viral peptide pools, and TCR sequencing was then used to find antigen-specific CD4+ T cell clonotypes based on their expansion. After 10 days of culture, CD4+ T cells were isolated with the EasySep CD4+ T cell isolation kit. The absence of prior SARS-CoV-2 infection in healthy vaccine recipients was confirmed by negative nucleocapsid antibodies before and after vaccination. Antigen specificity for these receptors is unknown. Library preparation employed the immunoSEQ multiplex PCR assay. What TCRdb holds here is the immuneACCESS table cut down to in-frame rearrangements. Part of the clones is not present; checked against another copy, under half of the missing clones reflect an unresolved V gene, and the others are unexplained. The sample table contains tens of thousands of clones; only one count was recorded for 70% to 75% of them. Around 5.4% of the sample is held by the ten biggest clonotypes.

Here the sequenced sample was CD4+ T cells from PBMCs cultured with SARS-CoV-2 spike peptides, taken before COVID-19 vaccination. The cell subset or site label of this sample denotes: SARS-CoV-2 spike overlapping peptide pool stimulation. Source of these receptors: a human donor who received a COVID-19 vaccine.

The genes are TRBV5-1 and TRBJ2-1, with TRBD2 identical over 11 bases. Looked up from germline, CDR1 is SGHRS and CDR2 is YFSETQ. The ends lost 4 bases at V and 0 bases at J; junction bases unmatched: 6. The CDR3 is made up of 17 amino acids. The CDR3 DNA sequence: TGCGCCAGCAGCGGCTCTAGCGGGGGGAGCTCCTACAATGAGCAGTTCTTC. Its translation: CASSGSSGGSSYNEQFF.

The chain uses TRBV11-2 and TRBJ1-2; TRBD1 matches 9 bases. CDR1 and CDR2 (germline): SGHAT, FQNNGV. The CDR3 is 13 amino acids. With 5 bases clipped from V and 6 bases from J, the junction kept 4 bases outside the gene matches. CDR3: CASSLNRGHGYTF. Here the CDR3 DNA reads TGTGCCAGCAGCCTAAACAGGGGGCATGGCTACACCTTC.

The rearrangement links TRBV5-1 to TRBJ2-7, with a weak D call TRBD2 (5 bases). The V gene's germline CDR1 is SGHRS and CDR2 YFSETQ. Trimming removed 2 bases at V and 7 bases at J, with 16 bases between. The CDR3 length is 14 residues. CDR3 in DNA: TGCGCCAGCAGCTTAGCGGTGTCCGAAGGGGAGCAGTACTTC. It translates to CASSLAVSEGEQYF.